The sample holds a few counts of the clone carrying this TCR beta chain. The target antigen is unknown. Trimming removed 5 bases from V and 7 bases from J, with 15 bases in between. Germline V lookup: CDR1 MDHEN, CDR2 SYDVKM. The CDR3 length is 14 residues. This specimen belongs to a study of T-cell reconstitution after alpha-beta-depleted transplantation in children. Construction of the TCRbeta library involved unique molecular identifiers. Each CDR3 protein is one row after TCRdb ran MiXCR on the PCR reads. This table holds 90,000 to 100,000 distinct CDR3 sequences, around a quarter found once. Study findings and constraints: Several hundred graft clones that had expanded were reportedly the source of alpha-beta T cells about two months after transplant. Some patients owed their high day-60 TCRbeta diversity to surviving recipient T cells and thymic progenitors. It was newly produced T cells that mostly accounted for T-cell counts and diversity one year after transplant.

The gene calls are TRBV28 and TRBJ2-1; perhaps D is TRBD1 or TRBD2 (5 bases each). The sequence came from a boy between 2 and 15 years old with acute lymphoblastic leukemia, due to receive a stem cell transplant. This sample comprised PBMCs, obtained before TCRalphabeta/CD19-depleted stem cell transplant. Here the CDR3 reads CASSPHPWGNEQFF. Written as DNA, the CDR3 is TGTGCCAGCAGTCCCCATCCTTGGGGGAATGAGCAGTTCTTC.